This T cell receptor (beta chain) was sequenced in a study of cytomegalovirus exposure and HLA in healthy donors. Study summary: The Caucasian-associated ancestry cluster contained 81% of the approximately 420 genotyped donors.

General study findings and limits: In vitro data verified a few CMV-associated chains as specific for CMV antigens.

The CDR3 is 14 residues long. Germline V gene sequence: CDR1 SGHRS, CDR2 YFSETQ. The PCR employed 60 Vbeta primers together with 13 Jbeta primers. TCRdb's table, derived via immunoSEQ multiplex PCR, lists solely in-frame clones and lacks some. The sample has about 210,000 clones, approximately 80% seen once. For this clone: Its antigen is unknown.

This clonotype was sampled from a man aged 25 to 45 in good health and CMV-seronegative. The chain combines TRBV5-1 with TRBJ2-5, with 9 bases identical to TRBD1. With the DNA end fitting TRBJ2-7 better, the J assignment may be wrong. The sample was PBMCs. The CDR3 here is CASSLRTGENEQYF. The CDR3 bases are TGCGCCAGCAGCCTCCGGACAGGGGAGAACGAGCAGTACTTC.